A single sample is the source of the 5 T cell receptor beta chains below, sequenced in a study of blood T cell repertoires in COVID-19 (dated by TCRdb to 2020 to 2021). The library was built by means of the immunoSEQ multiplex PCR assay. Here the immuneACCESS table is served through TCRdb, limited to in-frame sequences with V and J called. Missing clones are a known gap in these copies; in checked studies unresolved V genes cover under half, and the rest lacks a known reason. The sample records approximately 240,000 clones, approximately 83% of which are singletons. The top ten constitute around 5.2% of the sample. Input material: peripheral blood. These receptors came from a human donor in a cohort sampled during active COVID-19.

The V call is TRBV5-8, the J call TRBJ1-2; D ambiguous. Trimming removed 3 bases from V and 4 bases from J, with 16 bases in between. The CDR3 loop spans 15 amino acids. Germline V lookup: CDR1 SGHTS, CDR2 YDEGEE. CDR3: CASSSTTRISYGYTF. Written as DNA, the CDR3 is TGTGCCAGCAGCTCGACGACAAGGATATCCTATGGCTACACCTTC.

The chain uses TRBV2 and TRBJ2-4; D is perhaps TRBD2 (5 bases). Germline-derived CDR1 and CDR2 are SNHLY and FYNNEI. Trimming cost V 3 bases and J 0 bases, with 18 bases left between them. The CDR3 contains 18 residues. CDR3 sequence (DNA): TGTGCCAGCAGTGATGGGAAGATGCGGGCGACAGCCAAAAACATTCAGTACTTC. Translated: CASSDGKMRATAKNIQYF. The full variable domain, rest sourced from reference TRBV2 and TRBJ2-4, is EPEVTQTPSHQVTQMGQEVILRCVPISNHLYFYWYRQILGQKVEFLVSFYNNEISEKSEIFDDQFSVERPDGSNFTLKIRSTKLEDSAMYFCASSDGKMRATAKNIQYFGAGTRLSVL.

The J gene is TRBJ2-2, the V gene TRBV6-6, with D uncertain. CDR1 and CDR2 (germline): MNHNY, SVGAGI (reference sequence). The CDR3 is 12 amino acids. V lost 7 bases and J 3 bases, leaving 6 bases between the germline ends. CDR3 amino acids: CASTQYTGELFF. The DNA for the CDR3 is TGTGCCAGCACCCAATACACCGGGGAGCTGTTTTTT.

This rearrangement joins TRBV2 to TRBJ2-3; 7 nucleotides agree with TRBD1. The V gene's germline CDR1 is SNHLY and CDR2 FYNNEI. There are 12 residues in the CDR3. Losses at the gene ends were 6 bases for V and 5 bases for J; bases not matched to a gene: 2. CDR3 in DNA: TGTGCCAGCAGGACAGGGATAGATACGCAGTATTTT. Its protein is CASRTGIDTQYF.

The genes are TRBV12-3 or TRBV12-4 and TRBJ1-2; D call uncertain. CDR3 size: 13 residues. Trimming cost V 5 bases and J 7 bases, with 14 bases left between them. CDR3 sequence: CASSRNSIGGYTF. The CDR3 DNA reads as TGTGCCAGCAGTCGAAACTCGATCGGTGGCTACACCTTC.